These 7 T cell receptor beta chains were all obtained from the same sample, sequenced in a study of T cell responses to AZD1222 COVID-19 vaccine. Assay: immunoSEQ multiplex PCR; the TCRdb copy retains only in-frame clones and omits some. Of about 150,000 clones listed, 85% to 95% were seen once; the top ten hold roughly 7.1%. The source material was peripheral blood, sampled 28 days after the second AZD1222 dose. These receptors all come from an adult who received the AZD1222 COVID-19 vaccine.

The rearrangement links TRBV3-1 (or the pseudogene TRBV3-2) to TRBJ1-1, with TRBD1 matching 9 bases. The CDR3 covers 13 residues. With 4 bases clipped from V and 11 bases from J, the junction kept 8 bases outside the gene matches. From germline, CDR1 is LGHDT and CDR2 YNNKEL (reference sequence). CDR3 sequence (DNA): TGTGCCAGCAGCCCAGACCGGGACAGGGCCGCTTTCTTT. Protein sequence: CASSPDRDRAAFF.

The chain couples TRBV2 to TRBJ1-5, with 7 positions matching TRBD1. With V trimmed by 5 bases and J by 2 bases, 3 bases remained unmatched. This CDR3 is 14 amino acids long. Germline V gene lookup returns CDR1 SNHLY and CDR2 FYNNEI. The CDR3 nucleotides are TGTGCCAGCAGTTATACAGGGGGCAATCAGCCCCAGCATTTT. Its translation is CASSYTGGNQPQHF. Full variable domain (remainder filled in from reference TRBV2 and TRBJ1-5): EPEVTQTPSHQVTQMGQEVILRCVPISNHLYFYWYRQILGQKVEFLVSFYNNEISEKSEIFDDQFSVERPDGSNFTLKIRSTKLEDSAMYFCASSYTGGNQPQHFGDGTRLSIL.

This sequence joins TRBV5-1 and TRBJ1-5; D ambiguous. CDR1 and CDR2 from the germline V gene are SGHRS and YFSETQ. The length of the CDR3 is 15 residues. V lost 1 base and J 10 bases, leaving 18 bases between the germline ends. CDR3 DNA: TGCGCCAGCAGCTTGTCCGGCAGGTCGATGGAACCCCAGCATTTT. Translated, it gives CASSLSGRSMEPQHF.

This chain joins TRBV7-9 and TRBJ2-7, with TRBD2 matching 12 bases. Germline V gene sequence: CDR1 SEHNR, CDR2 FQNEAQ (reference sequence). Trimming cost V 5 bases and J 2 bases; bases outside gene matches: 4. The length of the CDR3 is 15 residues. CDR3 DNA: TGTGCCAGCAGCCCAGGACTAGCGGGGACCTACGAGCAGTACTTC. The encoded protein is CASSPGLAGTYEQYF. Full variable domain (rest looked up from reference TRBV7-9 and TRBJ2-7): DTGVSQNPRHKITKRGQNVTFRCDPISEHNRLYWYRQTLGQGPEFLTYFQNEAQLEKSRLLSDRFSAERPKGSFSTLEIQRTEQGDSAMYLCASSPGLAGTYEQYFGPGTRLTVT.

The V call is TRBV3-1 (or the pseudogene TRBV3-2), the J call TRBJ1-2; a weak D match, TRBD1 (6 bases). This CDR3 is built from 17 residues. V dropped 1 base and J dropped 3 bases, with 18 bases sitting between them. Germline V lookup: CDR1 LGHDT, CDR2 YNNKEL (reference sequence). The CDR3 is CASSQGTLVRGHYGYTF. The CDR3 DNA reads TGTGCCAGCAGCCAAGGGACCCTAGTCAGGGGCCACTATGGCTACACCTTC.

The V gene is TRBV9, the J gene TRBJ1-1, with 9 bases identical to TRBD1. The CDR3 length is 14 residues. In germline, CDR1 is SGDLS, CDR2 YYNGEE. V gave up 6 bases and J gave up 9 bases; unmatched junction bases: 12. The CDR3 protein is CASNLGTGPAKAFF. CDR3 nucleotide sequence: TGTGCCAGCAACCTCGGGACAGGGCCTGCTAAAGCTTTCTTT.

Worth noting for this clone: The sample holds other DNA sequences that translate to the same CDR3. The chain carries TRBV2 and TRBJ2-3; the D is unclear. This CDR3 is 12 amino acids long. Looked up from germline, CDR1 is SNHLY and CDR2 is FYNNEI. The ends were cut back, 6 bases at V and 1 base at J, with 5 bases in the middle. CDR3 sequence (DNA): TGTGCCAGCAGCCGAGGCACAGATACGCAGTATTTT. Translated, it gives CASSRGTDTQYF.